This TCR beta chain originates from a study of OX40 agonist ivuxolimab in advanced cancers. Study-wide context: Having had anti-PD-1, anti-PD-L1 or anti-CTLA-4 therapy before was allowed, and over 35% had some.

Findings and caveats of the study: The specificity for antigen of the expanded peripheral T cells was not determined.

Clones were sequenced by immunoSEQ multiplex PCR, and TCRdb holds only the in-frame ones, with some missing. Altogether under 15,000 clones are present, 65% to 75% being singletons, with the ten largest covering 25% to 35%. Worth noting for this clone: The antigen is unknown.

The CDR3 is 13 amino acids. Germline V gene sequence: CDR1 SGHRS, CDR2 YFSETQ. The V end was cut by 0 bases, the J end by 3 bases, with 6 bases between. Sample: CD4+ or CD8+ T cells sorted from blood, taken in a trial of the OX40 agonist ivuxolimab. The origin of this receptor is an adult with an advanced solid tumor such as melanoma, head and neck, liver or kidney cancer. The rearrangement uses TRBV5-1 and TRBJ2-5; D possibly corresponds to TRBD2 (6 bases). The CDR3 sequence: CASSLGREETQYF. The CDR3 DNA follows: TGCGCCAGCAGCTTGGGGAGGGAAGAGACCCAGTACTTC.